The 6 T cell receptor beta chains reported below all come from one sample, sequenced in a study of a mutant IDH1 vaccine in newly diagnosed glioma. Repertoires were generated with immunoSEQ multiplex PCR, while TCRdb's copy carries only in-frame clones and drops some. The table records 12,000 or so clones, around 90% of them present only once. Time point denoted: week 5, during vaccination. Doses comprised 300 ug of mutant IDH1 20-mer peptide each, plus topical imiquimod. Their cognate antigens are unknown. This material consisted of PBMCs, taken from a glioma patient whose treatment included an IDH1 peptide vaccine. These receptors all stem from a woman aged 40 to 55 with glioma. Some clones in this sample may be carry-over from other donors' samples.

CDR3: CASSQRYSNQPQHF. The DNA of the CDR3 is TGTGCCAGCAGCCAACGATATAGCAATCAGCCCCAGCATTTT. The chain couples TRBV2 to TRBJ1-5; unclear D gene. CDR3 length: 14 amino acids. Germline V CDR1 and CDR2: SNHLY, FYNNEI. The V end was cut by 6 bases, the J end by 0 bases, with 9 bases between.

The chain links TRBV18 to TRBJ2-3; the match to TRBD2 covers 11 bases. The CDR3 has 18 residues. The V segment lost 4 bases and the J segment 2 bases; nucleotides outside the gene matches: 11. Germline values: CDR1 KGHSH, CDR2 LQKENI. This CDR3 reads CASSLTPQLAGVTDTQYF. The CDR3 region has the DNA TGTGCCAGCTCACTGACACCCCAACTAGCGGGGGTCACAGATACGCAGTATTTT.

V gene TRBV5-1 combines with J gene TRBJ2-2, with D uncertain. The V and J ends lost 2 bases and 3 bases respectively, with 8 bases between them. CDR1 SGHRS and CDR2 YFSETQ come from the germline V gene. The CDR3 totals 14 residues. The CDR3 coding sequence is TGCGCCAGCAGCTTTACTGGGGACACCGGGGAGCTGTTTTTT. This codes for CASSFTGDTGELFF.

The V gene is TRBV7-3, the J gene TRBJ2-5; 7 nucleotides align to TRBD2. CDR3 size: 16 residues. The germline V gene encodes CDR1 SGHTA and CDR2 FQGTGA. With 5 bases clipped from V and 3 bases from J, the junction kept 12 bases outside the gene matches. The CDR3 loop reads CASSPSGVGGEETQYF. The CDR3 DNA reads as TGTGCCAGCAGCCCGTCCGGTGTGGGGGGGGAAGAGACCCAGTACTTC.

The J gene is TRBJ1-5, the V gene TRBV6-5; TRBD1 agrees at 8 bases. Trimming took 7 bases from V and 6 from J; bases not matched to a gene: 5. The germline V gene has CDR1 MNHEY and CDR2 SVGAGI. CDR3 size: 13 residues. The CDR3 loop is CASNTGGGQPQHF. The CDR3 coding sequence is TGTGCCAGCAATACAGGGGGAGGTCAGCCCCAGCATTTT.

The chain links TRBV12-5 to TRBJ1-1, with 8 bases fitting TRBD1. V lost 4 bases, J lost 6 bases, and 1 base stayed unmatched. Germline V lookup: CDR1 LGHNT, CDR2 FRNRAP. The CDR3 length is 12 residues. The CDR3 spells CASGSQGAEAFF. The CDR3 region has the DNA TGTGCTAGTGGTTCACAGGGGGCTGAAGCTTTCTTT.